This TCR beta chain emerged from a study of T-cell reconstitution after alpha-beta-depleted transplantation in children listed by TCRdb under 2016. Regarding the complete study: The study quantitatively tracked T-cell immune reconstitution after TCRalphabeta/CD19-depleted allogeneic hematopoietic cell transplantation in children using TCR repertoire profiling. Points the paper makes about the study in general: In some patients, the high TCRbeta diversity seen at day 60 was put down to recipient T cells and intrathymic progenitors that had survived conditioning. Apparently early alphabetaT-cell count recovery about two months after transplant reportedly relied on only several hundred rapidly expanded clones derived from non-depleted graft cells. Over the following months the frequencies of hyperexpanded clones went down, and after one year T-cell counts and TCRbeta diversity were mostly credited to newly produced T cells.

The method was PCR. Sequencing instrument: Illumina HiSeq 2500. TCR library preparation used molecular barcoding, with unique molecular identifiers applied to normalize quantification of the TCRbeta repertoire. TCRdb reprocessing: public reads trimmed at Q25 with fastp, clones called with MiXCR, in-frame beta chains kept. Each entry is one CDR3 protein sequence, shown with its most common DNA and genes. The sample table records 800,000 to 1,000,000 distinct CDR3 sequences; about 30% of these occur just once. The ten largest make up over 25% of the sample. The meaning of the sample's treatment or condition label: allogeneic hematopoietic cell transplantation with graft depleted of TCRalphabeta T cells and CD19 B cells. TCRalphabeta/CD19-depleted allogeneic hematopoietic cell grafts were given to the transplant recipients, all of whom were children. Ends trimmed: V by 8 bases, J by 4 bases; bases unmatched to a gene: 5. Via the germline V gene, CDR1 is MNHNS and CDR2 SASEGT. Measured from the cysteine to the phenylalanine, the CDR3 is 13 residues long. Just CDR3 DNA is preserved here, 39 bases in frame from base 1.

About this clonotype: Its antigen is unknown. No much larger clonotype is one base removed from it; base qualities were not supplied.

This chain joins TRBV6-1 to TRBJ1-1, with TRBD1 matching 9 junction bases. The sample here was PBMCs, mostly from graft donor cells, taken 360 days after TCRalphabeta/CD19-depleted stem cell transplant. The clonotype originates from a boy under two years old who had a stem cell transplant for SCID, so the T cells may come from the graft donor. CDR3 protein: CASCRDRVTEAFF. The nucleotide sequence is TGTGCCAGCTGCCGGGACAGGGTCACTGAAGCTTTCTTT.